Following are 30 T cell receptor beta chains from one sample sequenced in a study of blood T cell repertoires in COVID-19 (dated by TCRdb to the early 2020s). Library preparation was by the immunoSEQ multiplex PCR assay. The source is immuneACCESS, and TCRdb retained only in-frame sequences with V and J called. Part of the clones is not carried over; for the studies checked, unresolved V genes explain less than half of this, and the remainder is unexplained. Counted in this sample were roughly 57,000 clones; 80% to 95% of them appeared once. The top ten constitute around a sixth of the sample. The specimen sequenced was peripheral blood. The receptors come from an elderly man with acute or convalescent COVID-19.

The J gene is TRBJ2-1, the V gene TRBV27; 8 bases are a match to TRBD2. CDR1 is MNHEY, CDR2 SMNVEV, per germline (reference sequence). The CDR3 loop spans 16 amino acids. Germline trimming cut 3 bases from V and 4 bases from J; bases unmatched to any gene: 8. The CDR3 DNA is TGTGCCAGCAGTTTGCCCCCCGGGGGGGCTTACAATGAGCAGTTCTTC. This encodes CASSLPPGGAYNEQFF.

The rearrangement joins TRBV9 to TRBJ2-3; 7 bases fit TRBD2. Germline values: CDR1 SGDLS, CDR2 YYNGEE. The V and J ends lost 3 bases and 4 bases, in that order; junction bases with no gene match: 14. The CDR3 extends over 17 amino acids. CDR3 sequence reads: CASSARGGSAHADTQYF. CDR3 DNA: TGTGCCAGCAGCGCTCGGGGAGGGTCGGCACATGCAGATACGCAGTATTTT.

The chain carries TRBV6-6 and TRBJ2-7, with 11 bases that match TRBD1. The V and J ends lost 5 bases and 5 bases, in that order; junction bases with no gene match: 8. The CDR3 spans 15 residues. Germline lookup yields CDR1 MNHNY and CDR2 SVGAGI (reference sequence). In DNA form, the CDR3 reads TGTGCCAGCAGTGACGGGACAGGGGGTTTGGACGAGCAGTACTTC. It encodes CASSDGTGGLDEQYF.

V and J are TRBV10-3 and TRBJ2-3, with 15 bases that match TRBD2. The CDR3 loop spans 15 amino acids. V lost 10 bases to trimming and J lost 2 bases; unmatched junction nucleotides: 4. CDR1 is ENHRY and CDR2 is SYGVKD in the germline V gene. The CDR3 region is CATGTSGGNTDTQYF. CDR3 nucleotides: TGTGCCACCGGGACTAGCGGGGGGAACACAGATACGCAGTATTTT.

The chain recombines TRBV28 with TRBJ1-5, with D hard to call. CDR3 size: 14 residues. The ends were cut back, 1 base at V and 5 bases at J, with 9 bases in the middle. Germline CDR1 reads MDHEN; CDR2 reads SYDVKM. The CDR3 sequence: CASSLSREDQPQHF. The CDR3 nucleotides read TGTGCCAGCAGTTTATCTAGGGAGGATCAGCCCCAGCATTTT.

The rearrangement joins TRBV10-3 to TRBJ2-2, with D possibly being TRBD1 (6 bases). CDR3 size: 14 residues. The V end lost 7 bases, the J end lost 2 bases, and 11 bases lay between the germline ends. Germline V gene lookup returns CDR1 ENHRY and CDR2 SYGVKD. The CDR3 DNA reads TGTGCCATCAAGGAGACAGGAAACACCGGGGAGCTGTTTTTT. It yields the protein CAIKETGNTGELFF.

This clone has a handful of counts. This chain connects TRBV5-6 to TRBJ2-5; possibly TRBD2 for D (6 bases). The germline gives CDR1 SGHDT, CDR2 YYEEEE. This CDR3 has 14 amino acids. Trimming removed 2 bases at V and 6 bases at J, with 14 bases between. The DNA of the CDR3 is TGTGCCAGCAGCTTATTCGGGGAGGAAAAGACCCAGTACTTC. Translation gives CASSLFGEEKTQYF. Complete variable domain (other parts from reference TRBV5-6 and TRBJ2-5): DAGVTQSPTHLIKTRGQQVTLRCSPKSGHDTVSWYQQALGQGPQFIFQYYEEEERQRGNFPDRFSGHQFPNYSSELNVNALLLGDSALYLCASSLFGEEKTQYFGPGTRLLVL.

The chain is built from TRBV30 and TRBJ2-3, with TRBD2 as a possible D gene (6 bases). The V and J ends lost 4 bases and 0 bases respectively, with 17 bases between them. The CDR3 totals 16 residues. CDR1 is GTSNPN and CDR2 is SVGIG in the germline V gene (reference sequence). CDR3 sequence: CAWTPYPGGSTDTQYF. In DNA, the CDR3 is TGTGCCTGGACCCCTTACCCCGGAGGGAGCACAGATACGCAGTATTTT.

Written as DNA, the CDR3 is TGTGCCAGCAGTTCCGGGACAGGGATGGGTTCACCCCTCCACTTT. It yields the protein CASSSGTGMGSPLHF. The rearrangement joins TRBV7-2 to TRBJ1-6; TRBD1 agrees at 9 bases. V lost 6 bases, J lost 9 bases, and 9 bases stayed unmatched. Germline lookup yields CDR1 SGHTA and CDR2 FQGNSA. This CDR3 is 15 amino acids long.

This clone has a single count. The chain carries TRBV12-3 or TRBV12-4 and TRBJ2-7, with TRBD1 identical over 9 bases. This CDR3 has 13 amino acids. With 6 bases clipped from V and 9 bases from J, the junction kept 9 bases outside the gene matches. CDR3 bases: TGTGCCAGCAGCATGGGACAGGGTGGGGCGCAGTACTTC. It is translated as CASSMGQGGAQYF.

V and J are TRBV2 and TRBJ2-3; TRBD1 is a possible D gene (6 bases). Germline V gene data show CDR1 as SNHLY and CDR2 as FYNNEI. V lost 7 bases to trimming and J lost 0 bases, with 11 bases between them. This CDR3 spans 14 amino acids. CDR3 DNA sequence: TGTGCCAGCAAAAGGACAGCTAGCACAGATACGCAGTATTTT. Amino acid sequence: CASKRTASTDTQYF. The whole variable domain, filled in from reference TRBV2 and TRBJ2-3, reads EPEVTQTPSHQVTQMGQEVILRCVPISNHLYFYWYRQILGQKVEFLVSFYNNEISEKSEIFDDQFSVERPDGSNFTLKIRSTKLEDSAMYFCASKRTASTDTQYFGPGTRLTVL.

The chain couples TRBV6-1 to TRBJ2-2; D is possibly TRBD2 (6 bases). This CDR3 has 13 residues. Germline V gene data show CDR1 as MNHNS and CDR2 as SASEGT. V lost 5 bases and J lost 7, with 11 bases in between. The DNA for the CDR3 is TGTGCCAGCAGTCATACTAGCATCGGGGAGCTGTTTTTT. It codes for CASSHTSIGELFF.

The chain joins TRBV19 to TRBJ2-7, with TRBD1 as a possible D gene (5 bases). This CDR3 is built from 14 residues. The germline V gene encodes CDR1 LNHDA and CDR2 SQIVND (reference sequence). Trimming took off 6 bases at V and 4 bases at J, with 16 bases between the two ends. CDR3 sequence (DNA): TGTGCCAGTAGGGTTGGGCAGGGAACTTACGAGCAGTACTTC. Translating gives CASRVGQGTYEQYF.

The sample holds one count of this clone. The rearrangement links TRBV4-1 to TRBJ1-1; 11 bases are a match to TRBD1. CDR3 length: 15 amino acids. V shed 5 bases and J 2 bases; nucleotides not matched to a gene: 4. From germline, CDR1 is MGHRA and CDR2 YSYEKL. For the CDR3, the DNA is TGCGCCAGCAGCGGACAGGGGGCATTAAACACTGAAGCTTTCTTT. It specifies CASSGQGALNTEAFF.

The chain carries TRBV18 and TRBJ1-2, with D unresolved. Germline CDR1 reads KGHSH; CDR2 reads LQKENI. This CDR3 has 15 residues. Trimming removed 3 bases at V and 0 bases at J, with 11 bases between. Written as DNA, the CDR3 is TGTGCCAGCTCACCCGGAGCAGACGCTAACTATGGCTACACCTTC. It yields the protein CASSPGADANYGYTF.

This chain connects TRBV5-1 to TRBJ2-2; 7 bases are shared with TRBD1. J gave up 6 bases and V 7 bases, and 9 bases lay outside the gene matches. The germline gives CDR1 SGHRS, CDR2 YFSETQ. This CDR3 region has 14 residues. The CDR3 DNA is TGCGCCAGCGTGACAGGGACCAACGCCGGGGAGCTGTTTTTT. As protein: CASVTGTNAGELFF.

The chain joins TRBV6-4 to TRBJ2-2; 8 nucleotides line up with TRBD1. Germline trimming cut 5 bases from V and 6 bases from J; bases unmatched to any gene: 5. The CDR3 sequence is 14 residues long. Per germline, CDR1 MRHNA and CDR2 SNTAGT. This CDR3 reads CASSQGAPAGELFF. The CDR3 region has the DNA TGTGCCAGCAGTCAGGGGGCGCCTGCCGGGGAGCTGTTTTTT.

The chain carries TRBV5-1 and TRBJ2-5; D possibly corresponds to TRBD1 (6 bases). The CDR3 is made up of 14 amino acids. V was clipped by 2 bases and J by 0 bases, with 8 bases between them. Germline lookup yields CDR1 SGHRS and CDR2 YFSETQ. The CDR3 loop is CASSFGTNQETQYF. The CDR3 bases are TGCGCCAGCAGCTTCGGGACAAACCAAGAGACCCAGTACTTC.

J is TRBJ2-3 and V is TRBV14, with 14 bases matching TRBD2. Losses at the gene ends were 3 bases for V and 2 bases for J; bases not matched to a gene: 10. This CDR3 has 19 amino acids. CDR1 and CDR2 (germline): SGHDN, FVKESK. The CDR3 loop is CASSQTRPGLAGATDTQYF. DNA of the CDR3: TGTGCCAGCAGCCAGACCAGACCGGGACTAGCGGGGGCCACAGATACGCAGTATTTT.

V usage is TRBV6-4 and J usage is TRBJ2-7, with TRBD1 matching 8 bases. This CDR3 region has 15 residues. V shed 7 bases, J shed 3 bases, and the junction held 11 bases outside the gene matches. Germline CDR1 reads MRHNA; CDR2 reads SNTAGT. The CDR3 spells CASIQGQGRIYEQYF. The CDR3 nucleotides are TGTGCCAGCATCCAAGGACAGGGCCGTATCTACGAGCAGTACTTC.

This chain joins TRBV19 and TRBJ1-4; TRBD1 matches at 7 bases. The CDR3 is 17 residues long. J gave up 0 bases and V 1 base, and 5 bases lay outside the gene matches. Per germline, CDR1 LNHDA and CDR2 SQIVND (reference sequence). The CDR3 nucleotides are TGTGCCAGTAGTATAGGAGGGACAGTATCAACTAATGAAAAACTGTTTTTT. This codes for CASSIGGTVSTNEKLFF.

V and J are TRBV6-5 and TRBJ1-2; possible D gene TRBD1, 6 bases. The germline V and J ends were trimmed by 6 bases and 4 bases, with 18 bases remaining between them. This CDR3 contains 15 residues. CDR1 MNHEY and CDR2 SVGAGI come from the germline V gene. CDR3 in DNA: TGTGCCAGCAGCGGAACCGAGGGGGGGGCCTATGGCTACACCTTC. Its translation is CASSGTEGGAYGYTF.

The chain couples TRBV5-1 to TRBJ1-2, with D uncertain. Deletions cut 0 bases from V and 4 bases from J, with 7 bases between. The V gene's germline CDR1 is SGHRS and CDR2 YFSETQ. The CDR3 has 13 residues. The CDR3 loop reads CASSLDRSYGYTF. The CDR3 DNA is TGCGCCAGCAGCTTGGACAGAAGCTATGGCTACACCTTC.

The chain uses TRBV5-1 and TRBJ2-5; TRBD1 might be the D (6 bases). The CDR3 loop spans 18 amino acids. Germline V CDR1 and CDR2: SGHRS, YFSETQ. V dropped 4 bases and J dropped 2 bases, with 24 bases sitting between them. The CDR3 loop is CASSAGTTGLGVQETQYF. The DNA of the CDR3 is TGCGCCAGCAGCGCTGGCACTACAGGGTTAGGGGTGCAAGAGACCCAGTACTTC.

V is TRBV7-2 and J is TRBJ1-1, with TRBD1 matching 7 bases. V lost 1 base and J lost 1; bases outside the gene matches: 3. The CDR3 is 15 amino acids. From germline, CDR1 is SGHTA and CDR2 FQGNSA. The CDR3 DNA sequence: TGTGCCAGCAGCTTAGACAGGGGATGGAACACTGAAGCTTTCTTT. Its protein is CASSLDRGWNTEAFF.

The rearrangement links TRBV6-1 to TRBJ2-7; no clear D. The CDR3 runs 16 residues. The ends were cut back, 0 bases at V and 0 bases at J, with 12 bases in the middle. The V gene's germline CDR1 is MNHNS and CDR2 SASEGT. The CDR3 region is CASSEAGPSSSYEQYF. In nucleotides, the CDR3 is TGTGCCAGCAGTGAAGCGGGCCCGTCGAGCTCCTACGAGCAGTACTTC.

The V call is TRBV20-1, the J call TRBJ1-2; unclear D gene. CDR1 and CDR2 from the germline V gene are DFQATT and SNEGSKA (reference sequence). V shed 6 bases and J shed 5 bases, with 10 bases lying between them. The length of the CDR3 is 11 residues. For the CDR3, the DNA is TGCAGTGCAACACACGAATATGGCTACACCTTC. Translating gives CSATHEYGYTF.

This sequence joins TRBV24-1 and TRBJ2-5, with 10 bases matching TRBD1. CDR3 length: 15 residues. The V gene's germline CDR1 is KGHDR and CDR2 SFDVKD. V gave up 4 bases and J gave up 5 bases; unmatched junction bases: 6. CDR3 sequence (DNA): TGTGCCACCAGTGACAGTAGGACAGGGGGGGAGACCCAGTACTTC. Its translation is CATSDSRTGGETQYF.

The chain combines TRBV6-5 with TRBJ2-1; D gene unclear. Germline CDR1 and CDR2: MNHEY and SVGAGI. The CDR3 consists of 11 residues. The V end was cut by 6 bases, the J end by 6 bases, with 6 bases between. The CDR3 sequence is CASRSLNEQFF. The DNA for the CDR3 is TGTGCCAGCAGATCCCTCAATGAGCAGTTCTTC.

The table lists this clone with a count of one. The rearrangement joins TRBV6-4 to TRBJ1-6, with 9 positions matching TRBD1. Germline values: CDR1 MRHNA, CDR2 SNTAGT. With V trimmed by 8 bases and J by 8 bases, 13 bases remained unmatched. The CDR3 runs to 16 residues. The CDR3 loop is CASRAGTGSIYSPLHF. The CDR3, as DNA: TGTGCCAGCCGTGCCGGGACAGGGTCGATCTATTCACCCCTCCACTTT.